Below, 11 T cell receptor beta chains from the same sample are listed, as sequenced in a study of T-cell memory formation after mild COVID-19. TCRdb independently ran MiXCR on the 5' RACE reads; one entry per CDR3 protein. This sample has 150,000 to 200,000 distinct CDR3 sequences, with approximately 15% found just once. Sequenced material: PBMCs or a T cell subset sorted from them (not recorded which). These receptors all come from an adult woman who had mild COVID-19 (a few samples of this study predate the infection). Cell type and time point are not known.

In its sample, this clonotype was seen many times. The chain joins TRBV13 to TRBJ2-5; TRBD1 is a possible D gene (6 bases). The CDR3 totals 14 residues. The ends were cut back, 7 bases at V and 5 bases at J, with 17 bases in the middle. CDR1 and CDR2 (germline): PRHDT, FYEKMQ (reference sequence). The chain's CDR3 is CASTPGHLGETQYF. The CDR3 nucleotides are TGTGCCAGCACCCCGGGACACCTAGGGGAGACCCAGTACTTC.

There are many counts of this clonotype. The rearrangement links TRBV19 to TRBJ2-5; TRBD2 matches at 13 bases. The germline gives CDR1 LNHDA, CDR2 SQIVND (reference sequence). Trimming at V came to 4 bases and at J to 5 bases, leaving 7 bases not matched to a gene. The CDR3 spans 16 residues. DNA for the CDR3: TGTGCCAGTAGTACCGGACTAGCGGGAGTTAGGGAGACCCAGTACTTC. Translation: CASSTGLAGVRETQYF.

This clonotype appeared many times. The chain recombines TRBV29-1 with TRBJ2-5; D gene uncertain. This CDR3 has 13 residues. Germline CDR1 is SQVTM and CDR2 is ANQGSEA. With 3 bases removed from V and 7 bases from J, the gap between germline ends came to 15 bases. CDR3 in DNA: TGCAGCGTTGAGACACAGTCTCACGGGACCCAGTACTTC. Translation: CSVETQSHGTQYF.

This chain connects TRBV6-2 or TRBV6-3 to TRBJ2-5; no clear D gene. Trimming stripped 4 bases from V and 2 bases from J, with 5 bases between. Germline V gene lookup returns CDR1 MNHEY and CDR2 SVGEGT. This CDR3 has 12 amino acids. CDR3 sequence (DNA): TGTGCCAGCAGTTCCGGGCAAGAGACCCAGTACTTC. Translation: CASSSGQETQYF.

This chain joins TRBV19 and TRBJ2-1; maybe TRBD2 (7 bases). V was pared by 7 bases and J by 9 bases, with 28 bases between. The CDR3 consists of 17 residues. Germline CDR1 LNHDA, CDR2 SQIVND (reference sequence). CDR3 DNA: TGTGCCAGTACCGACACCTGGGGGGGCGGTCGAAGAGTTGAGCAGTTCTTC. Translated: CASTDTWGGGRRVEQFF.

CDR3 sequence (DNA): TGTGCCAGCAGCTTTCTAAAGCGGGCGGGCGAGCAGTACTTC. Protein sequence: CASSFLKRAGEQYF. The rearrangement joins TRBV7-2 to TRBJ2-7, with D tentatively TRBD2 (6 bases). Germline values: CDR1 SGHTA, CDR2 FQGNSA. The CDR3 is 14 amino acids. Trimming removed 3 bases at V and 6 bases at J, with 15 bases between.

The genes are TRBV7-9 and TRBJ2-7; D remains ambiguous. The V end lost 0 bases, the J end lost 3 bases, and 9 bases lay between the germline ends. The CDR3 runs to 14 residues. In germline, CDR1 is SEHNR, CDR2 FQNEAQ (reference sequence). CDR3 DNA: TGTGCCAGCAGCTTAGCTGGCAGGTTCTACGAGCAGTACTTC. Its translation is CASSLAGRFYEQYF. The whole variable domain, remainder taken from reference TRBV7-9 and TRBJ2-7, is DTGVSQNPRHKITKRGQNVTFRCDPISEHNRLYWYRQTLGQGPEFLTYFQNEAQLEKSRLLSDRFSAERPKGSFSTLEIQRTEQGDSAMYLCASSLAGRFYEQYFGPGTRLTVT.

Only a few counts were recorded for this clonotype. The V gene is TRBV6-6, the J gene TRBJ2-1; 11 bases line up with TRBD1. Losses at the gene ends were 5 bases for V and 6 bases for J; bases not matched to a gene: 6. CDR3 size: 15 residues. Germline V gives CDR1 MNHNY, CDR2 SVGAGI (reference sequence). Written as DNA, the CDR3 is TGTGCCAGCAGTGACCGGGACAGGGGGAGCAATGAGCAGTTCTTC. It yields the protein CASSDRDRGSNEQFF.

About this clonotype itself: In this CDR3 the conserved last residue, phenylalanine or tryptophan, is missing, so a read error is likely. This chain's CDR3 is CASSPGRSAKNIQYV. As DNA, the CDR3 is TGTGCCAGCTCACCGGGGAGATCGGCCAAAAACATTCAGTACGTC. The chain has TRBV18 and TRBJ2-4; possibly TRBD2 for D (5 bases). Germline values: CDR1 KGHSH, CDR2 LQKENI. The ends were cut back, 3 bases at V and 1 base at J, with 10 bases in the middle. CDR3 length: 15 residues.

The gene calls are TRBV10-3 and TRBJ1-4, with 7 bases matching TRBD1. CDR3 length: 15 amino acids. The V gene end was trimmed by 3 bases and the J gene end by 4 bases; junction bases not matched to a gene: 5. Germline V gives CDR1 ENHRY, CDR2 SYGVKD. The CDR3 sequence is CAISEPGGHNEKLFF. The CDR3 coding sequence is TGTGCCATCAGTGAACCAGGGGGGCATAATGAAAAACTGTTTTTT.

V is TRBV6-6 and J is TRBJ2-2; TRBD2 agrees at 10 bases. The V gene's germline CDR1 is MNHNY and CDR2 SVGAGI (reference sequence). The ends lost 3 bases at V and 0 bases at J; junction bases unmatched: 1. The length of the CDR3 is 16 residues. The CDR3 region has the DNA TGTGCCAGCAGTTATGGACTAGCGGCGAACACCGGGGAGCTGTTTTTT. Translation: CASSYGLAANTGELFF.